This T cell receptor (beta chain) was sequenced in a study of shared clonotypes between healthy human individuals. CDR1 is SGHTS, CDR2 YDEGEE, per germline. The CDR3 loop spans 13 amino acids. With 6 bases removed from V and 1 base from J, the gap between germline ends came to 10 bases. The table came from immunoSEQ multiplex PCR; TCRdb's copy has only in-frame clones and leaves some out. The sample contains over a million clones, approximately 80% of which appear only once. The rearrangement joins TRBV5-8 to TRBJ1-2; D is unresolved. The sequencing input was memory CD4+ T cells from PBMCs. This sample's subset: CD45RA-negative fraction. The source is a man between 18 and 35 years old in good health. Some clones in this sample may be carry-over from other donors' samples. The CDR3 coding sequence is TGTGCCAGCACCGCCGTCCGTAACTATGGCTACACCTTC. Translating it yields CASTAVRNYGYTF. The whole variable domain, remainder taken from reference TRBV5-8 and TRBJ1-2, is EAGVTQSPTHLIKTRGQQATLRCSPISGHTSVYWYQQALGLGLQFLLWYDEGEERNRGNFPPRFSGRQFPNYSSELNVNALELEDSALYLCASTAVRNYGYTFGSGTRLTVV.